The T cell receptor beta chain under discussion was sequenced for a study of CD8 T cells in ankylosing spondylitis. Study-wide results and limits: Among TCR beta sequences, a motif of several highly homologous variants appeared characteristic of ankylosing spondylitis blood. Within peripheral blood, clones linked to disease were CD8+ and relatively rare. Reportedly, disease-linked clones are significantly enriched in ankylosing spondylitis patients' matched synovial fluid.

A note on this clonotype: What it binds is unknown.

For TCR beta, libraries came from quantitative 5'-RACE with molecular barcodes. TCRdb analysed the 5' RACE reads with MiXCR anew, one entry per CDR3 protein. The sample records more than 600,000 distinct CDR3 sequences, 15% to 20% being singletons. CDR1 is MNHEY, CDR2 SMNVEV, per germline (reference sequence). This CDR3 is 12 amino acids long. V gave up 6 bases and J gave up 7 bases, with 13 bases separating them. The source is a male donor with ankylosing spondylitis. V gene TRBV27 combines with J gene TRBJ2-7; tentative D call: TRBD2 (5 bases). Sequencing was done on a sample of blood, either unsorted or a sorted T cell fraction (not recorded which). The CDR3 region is CASSSLPGEQYF. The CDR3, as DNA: TGTGCCAGCAGCTCTCTGCCGGGGGAGCAGTACTTC.